The 14 T cell receptor beta chains reported below all come from one sample, sequenced in a study of T-cell reconstitution after alpha-beta-depleted transplantation in children. The authors prepared the TCRbeta library with unique molecular identifiers. TCRdb analysed the PCR reads with MiXCR anew, one entry per CDR3 protein. This sample has 600,000 or so distinct CDR3 sequences, with more than 20% found just once. Source: PBMCs, mostly from graft donor cells, taken 360 days after TCRalphabeta/CD19-depleted stem cell transplant. These receptor sequences come from a boy in the first two years of life who had a stem cell transplant for acute myeloid leukemia, so the T cells may come from the graft donor.

This clonotype was seen a handful of times. The chain carries TRBV20-1 and TRBJ2-1; possibly TRBD1 for D (6 bases). There are 13 residues in the CDR3. The germline gives CDR1 DFQATT, CDR2 SNEGSKA (reference sequence). Trimming cost V 2 bases and J 8 bases, with 13 bases left between them. In DNA, the CDR3 is TGCAGTGCTAGACTCAACAGGGTCCATGAGCAGTTCTTC. This codes for CSARLNRVHEQFF.

J is TRBJ2-2 and V is TRBV20-1, with 9 bases identical to TRBD1. With V trimmed by 0 bases and J by 2 bases, 7 bases remained unmatched. Germline V gene sequence: CDR1 DFQATT, CDR2 SNEGSKA (reference sequence). The CDR3 consists of 17 residues. CDR3 residues: CSARDRSTGGNTGELFF. The CDR3 bases are TGCAGTGCTAGAGATCGGTCGACAGGGGGAAACACCGGGGAGCTGTTTTTT.

V usage is TRBV28 and J usage is TRBJ2-7; D tentatively fits TRBD1 or TRBD2 (6 bases each). The V gene's germline CDR1 is MDHEN and CDR2 SYDVKM. Between the trimmed V and J ends, which lost 5 bases and 0 bases, there was a span of 20 bases. The CDR3 has 17 amino acids. CDR3 region: CASSPIRGAVISYEQYV. The CDR3 DNA is TGTGCCAGCAGTCCCATTAGGGGGGCCGTCATCTCCTACGAGCAGTACGTC.

This clonotype was seen a few times. The J gene is TRBJ2-6, the V gene TRBV6-5; 9 nucleotides line up with TRBD1. The CDR3 extends over 18 amino acids. Germline CDR1 reads MNHEY; CDR2 reads SVGAGI. V lost 0 bases, J lost 0 bases, and 3 bases stayed unmatched. The CDR3: CASSYSQGAYSGANVLTF. For the CDR3, the DNA is TGTGCCAGCAGTTACTCACAGGGGGCCTACTCTGGGGCCAACGTCCTGACTTTC.

In its sample, this clonotype was seen many times. V gene TRBV11-3 combines with J gene TRBJ2-5; perhaps TRBD1 as D (6 bases). This CDR3 contains 15 residues. The germline gives CDR1 SGHNT, CDR2 YENEEA. With 5 bases removed from V and 2 bases from J, the gap between germline ends came to 15 bases. In DNA form, the CDR3 reads TGTGCCAGCAGCGCAGAGACAGGCCAACAAGAGACCCAGTACTTC. Amino acids: CASSAETGQQETQYF. The whole variable domain, filled in from reference TRBV11-3 and TRBJ2-5, reads EAGVVQSPRYKIIEKKQPVAFWCNPISGHNTLYWYLQNLGQGPELLIRYENEEAVDDSQLPKDRFSAERLKGVDSTLKIQPAELGDSAVYLCASSAETGQQETQYFGPGTRLLVL.

There are many counts of this clonotype. The chain links TRBV4-3 to TRBJ2-2; D is undetermined. The CDR3 runs 16 residues. Looked up from germline, CDR1 is LGHNA and CDR2 is YSLEER. The V and J ends lost 1 base and 5 bases respectively, with 14 bases between them. The CDR3 loop reads CASSQVWEEWTGELFF. The DNA for the CDR3 is TGCGCCAGCAGCCAAGTCTGGGAAGAGTGGACCGGGGAGCTGTTTTTT.

The chain recombines TRBV10-3 with TRBJ2-2; TRBD1 is a possible D gene (6 bases). Trimming removed 8 bases from V and 5 bases from J, with 18 bases in between. Germline CDR1 reads ENHRY; CDR2 reads SYGVKD. This CDR3 comprises 15 residues. The CDR3 region has the DNA TGTGCCATCTATCAGGGGACCCCGTATACCGGGGAGCTGTTTTTT. It specifies CAIYQGTPYTGELFF.

The genes are TRBV5-1 and TRBJ1-2; D call uncertain. Between the trimmed V and J ends, which lost 2 bases and 8 bases, there was a span of 22 bases. The CDR3 length is 16 residues. Germline CDR1 is SGHRS and CDR2 is YFSETQ. In nucleotides, the CDR3 is TGCGCCAGCAGCTTTGTCGGGCCGGAATCGCCCCAGGGCTACACCTTC. This codes for CASSFVGPESPQGYTF.

This clonotype has just a few counts. The chain joins TRBV29-1 to TRBJ2-7; no firm D call. V dropped 6 bases and J dropped 2 bases, with 8 bases sitting between them. The CDR3 runs to 11 residues. CDR1 and CDR2 (germline): SQVTM, ANQGSEA. CDR3: CSVGRAYEQYF. DNA of the CDR3: TGCAGCGTCGGACGGGCCTACGAGCAGTACTTC.

The CDR3 DNA reads TGTGCCAGCAGTTCCGGACCGGCGAGGGAGCAGTACGTC. Encoded protein: CASSSGPAREQYV. The chain is built from TRBV12-3 or TRBV12-4 and TRBJ2-7; D gene ambiguous. This CDR3 region has 13 residues. V gave up 4 bases and J gave up 7 bases, with 14 bases separating them.

This CDR3 reads CSVEFKFRWEHGAFF. CDR3 DNA sequence: TGCAGCGTTGAGTTTAAGTTTCGGTGGGAACACGGAGCTTTCTTT. The chain recombines TRBV29-1 with TRBJ1-1; D is uncertain. The CDR3 is 15 amino acids. Germline CDR1 is SQVTM and CDR2 is ANQGSEA. Deletions cut 3 bases from V and 10 bases from J, with 24 bases between.

In this sample, this clonotype turned up a few times. The CDR3, as DNA: TGCAGTGCTAGATCCCAACTAGCGGTCCAAGAGACCCAGTACTTC. Its translation is CSARSQLAVQETQYF. This chain connects TRBV20-1 to TRBJ2-5; TRBD2 aligns across 8 bases. V dropped 2 bases and J dropped 1; count of bases not matched to a gene: 6. The CDR3 contains 15 residues. Germline lookup yields CDR1 DFQATT and CDR2 SNEGSKA (reference sequence).

This chain joins TRBV7-2 and TRBJ2-5, with D perhaps matching TRBD2 (5 bases). This CDR3 has 14 amino acids. Per the germline V gene, CDR1 is SGHTA and CDR2 is FQGNSA. The V end was cut by 5 bases, the J end by 4 bases, with 14 bases between. DNA of the CDR3: TGTGCCAGCAGCGCCCCACTAGATGGAGAGACCCAGTACTTC. It codes for CASSAPLDGETQYF.

This sequence joins TRBV11-3 and TRBJ2-7, with 10 bases fitting TRBD2. The junction had 8 bases not matched to a gene; V was cut back by 5 bases and J by 1 base. The CDR3 is 16 amino acids. Germline loops: CDR1 SGHNT, CDR2 YENEEA. Here the CDR3 DNA reads TGTGCCAGCAGCCCCCGGGGGGGACTAGCGTCCTACGAGCAGTACTTC. Its translation: CASSPRGGLASYEQYF.